These 5 T cell receptor beta chains were all obtained from the same sample, sequenced in a study of cytomegalovirus exposure and HLA in healthy donors. Data came from immunoSEQ multiplex PCR; TCRdb stores just in-frame clones and leaves some out. The data contain 260,000 or so clones, roughly 87% of them singletons. Material for sequencing was PBMCs. These receptors all come from a young woman in good health and CMV-seronegative.

The chain carries TRBV5-1 and TRBJ2-7; no clear D. The length of the CDR3 is 15 residues. V was clipped by 0 bases and J by 1 base, with 11 bases between them. The germline gives CDR1 SGHRS, CDR2 YFSETQ. In DNA, the CDR3 is TGCGCCAGCAGCTTGGCGCCCGGCAGTTCCTACGAGCAGTACTTC. Amino acids: CASSLAPGSSYEQYF.

This clone was picked up one time. V and J are TRBV5-1 and TRBJ2-7; no clear D gene. From germline, CDR1 is SGHRS and CDR2 YFSETQ. The V end was cut by 0 bases, the J end by 1 base, with 5 bases between. CDR3 size: 13 residues. The CDR3 sequence is CASSLVRSYEQYF. In nucleotides, the CDR3 is TGCGCCAGCAGCTTGGTTCGGTCCTACGAGCAGTACTTC.

The DNA for the CDR3 is TGCAGCGTTGAAGATCCCGGGTCTGGAAACACCATATATTTT. This gives the protein CSVEDPGSGNTIYF. The chain links TRBV29-1 to TRBJ1-3; D is ambiguous. This CDR3 has 14 amino acids. Germline V gene lookup returns CDR1 SQVTM and CDR2 ANQGSEA. V shed 0 bases and J shed 1 base, with 7 bases lying between them.

In DNA, the CDR3 is TGCAGCGTTGTTGGGGACAGATTTTCTGGGGCCAACGTCCTGACTTTC. Translation gives CSVVGDRFSGANVLTF. The chain employs TRBV29-1 and TRBJ2-6, with 7 bases fitting TRBD1. The ends lost 4 bases at V and 1 base at J; junction bases unmatched: 7. The germline CDR1 and CDR2 sequences are SQVTM and ANQGSEA. The CDR3 runs to 16 residues.

The J gene is TRBJ1-2, the V gene TRBV30, with D possibly TRBD1 on 5 matching bases. The V end lost 3 bases, the J end lost 3 bases, and 20 bases lay between the germline ends. The CDR3 extends over 16 amino acids. Per germline, CDR1 GTSNPN and CDR2 SVGIG (reference sequence). CDR3 amino acids: CAWSSGQGLSDYGYTF. Written as DNA, the CDR3 is TGTGCCTGGAGCTCCGGTCAGGGACTTTCAGACTATGGCTACACCTTC.